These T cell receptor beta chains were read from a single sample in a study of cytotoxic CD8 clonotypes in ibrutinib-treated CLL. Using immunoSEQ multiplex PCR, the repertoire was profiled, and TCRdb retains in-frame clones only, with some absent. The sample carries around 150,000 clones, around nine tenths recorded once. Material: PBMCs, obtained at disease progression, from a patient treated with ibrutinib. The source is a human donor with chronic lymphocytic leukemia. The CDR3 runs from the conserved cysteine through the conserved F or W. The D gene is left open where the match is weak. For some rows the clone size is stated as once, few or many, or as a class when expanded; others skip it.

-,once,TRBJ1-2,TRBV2,CASSELGGNYGYTF,TGTGCCAGCAGTGAATTAGGGGGGAACTATGGCTACACCTTC
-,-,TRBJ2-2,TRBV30,CGGDSGTGELFF,TGTGGAGGTGACAGTGGCACCGGGGAGCTGTTTTTT
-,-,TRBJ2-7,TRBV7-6,CASSLLRTPDEQYF,TGTGCCAGCAGCTTACTCCGGACTCCCGACGAGCAGTACTTC
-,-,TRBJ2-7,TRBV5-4,CASSGSSYEQYF,TGTGCCAGCAGCGGAAGCTCCTACGAGCAGTACTTC
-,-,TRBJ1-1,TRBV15,CATSGRTFGWAFF,TGTGCCACCAGCGGGAGGACGTTCGGTTGGGCTTTCTTT
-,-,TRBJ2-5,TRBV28,CATRSSLRGETQYF,TGTGCCACCAGGAGCAGTCTAAGGGGAGAGACCCAGTACTTC
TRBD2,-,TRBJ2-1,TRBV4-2,CASSPRSAGVNEQFF,TGTGCCAGCAGCCCACGGTCAGCGGGAGTCAATGAGCAGTTCTTC
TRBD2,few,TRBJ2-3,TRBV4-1,CASSQGSAGGPANTQYF,TGCGCCAGCAGCCAAGGATCGGCGGGAGGGCCTGCAAATACGCAGTATTTT
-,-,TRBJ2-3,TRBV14,CASSQDLGSPQYF,TGTGCCAGCAGCCAAGATCTTGGGAGTCCACAGTATTTT
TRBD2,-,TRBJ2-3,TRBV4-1,CASSQEAPSLRVAGVGNTQYF,TGCGCCAGCAGCCAAGAGGCCCCCTCCCTGAGGGTAGCGGGAGTGGGAAATACGCAGTATTTT
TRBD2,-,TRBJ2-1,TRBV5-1,CASSLYGEGDEQFF,TGCGCCAGCAGCCTCTACGGGGAGGGCGATGAGCAGTTCTTC
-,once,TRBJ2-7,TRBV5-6,CASSLTPGGAYEQYF,TGTGCCAGCAGCCTTACGCCCGGGGGCGCCTACGAGCAGTACTTC
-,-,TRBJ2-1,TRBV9,CASSKGYRVSSYNEQFF,TGTGCCAGCAGCAAAGGGTATAGGGTAAGCTCCTACAATGAGCAGTTCTTC
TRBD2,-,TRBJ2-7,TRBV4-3,CASSQDRAGTTYEQYF,TGCGCCAGCAGCCAAGATCGGGCGGGGACTACCTACGAGCAGTACTTC
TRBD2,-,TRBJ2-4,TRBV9,CASSASGTAKNIQYF,TGTGCCAGCAGCGCTAGCGGCACAGCCAAAAACATTCAGTACTTC
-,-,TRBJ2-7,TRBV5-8,CASSLWQTYEQYF,TGTGCCAGCAGCTTATGGCAGACCTACGAGCAGTACTTC
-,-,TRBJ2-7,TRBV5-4,CASSSAPARGGQHF,TGTGCCAGCAGCTCCGCCCCGGCGAGAGGGGGGCAGCACTTC
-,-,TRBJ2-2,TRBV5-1,CASSFGGRTGELFF,TGCGCCAGCAGCTTTGGAGGGCGCACCGGGGAGCTGTTTTTT
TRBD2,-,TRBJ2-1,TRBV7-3,CASSPGTSGYNEQFF,TGTGCCAGCAGCCCTGGGACTAGCGGTTACAATGAGCAGTTCTTC
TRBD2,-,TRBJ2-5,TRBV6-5,CASSLAGGRRETQYF,TGTGCCAGCAGTTTAGCGGGAGGGAGGAGGGAGACCCAGTACTTC
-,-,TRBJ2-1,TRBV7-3,CASSGAPSSYNEQFF,TGTGCCAGCAGCGGAGCCCCCAGCTCCTACAATGAGCAGTTCTTC
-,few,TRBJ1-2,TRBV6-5,CASSYGQLDGYTF,TGTGCCAGCAGTTATGGGCAGTTAGACGGCTACACCTTC
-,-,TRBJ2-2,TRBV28,CASSLPGQNTGELFF,TGTGCCAGCAGTTTGCCGGGACAGAACACCGGGGAGCTGTTTTTT
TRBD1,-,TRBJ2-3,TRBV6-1,CATSSDRVGTQYF,TGTGCCACCAGTTCGGACAGGGTGGGTACGCAGTATTTT
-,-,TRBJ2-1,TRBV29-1,CSATPGAYNEQFF,TGCAGCGCAACGCCGGGGGCCTACAATGAGCAGTTCTTC
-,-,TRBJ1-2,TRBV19,CASTITGRYGYTF,TGTGCCAGTACCATAACGGGCCGCTATGGCTACACCTTC
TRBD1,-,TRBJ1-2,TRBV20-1,CSGDRGRGYTF,TGCAGTGGGGACAGGGGACGAGGCTACACCTTC
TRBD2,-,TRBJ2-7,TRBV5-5,CASSRTSGRAFEQYF,TGTGCCAGCAGCAGGACTAGCGGGAGGGCCTTCGAGCAGTACTTC
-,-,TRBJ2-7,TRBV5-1,CASSLAREGEEQYF,TGCGCCAGCAGCTTGGCCAGGGAAGGCGAAGAGCAGTACTTC
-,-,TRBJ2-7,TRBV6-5,CASSREGLGGYEQYF,TGTGCCAGCAGCAGGGAAGGACTAGGGGGCTACGAGCAGTACTTC
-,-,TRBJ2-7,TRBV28,CASLLDSRGRVEQYF,TGTGCCAGCCTCTTGGACTCCCGGGGCAGGGTCGAGCAGTACTTC
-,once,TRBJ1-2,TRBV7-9,CASSLPSLVGDRVRGYTF,TGTGCCAGCAGCTTACCCTCTTTAGTGGGTGATAGGGTGCGTGGCTACACCTTC
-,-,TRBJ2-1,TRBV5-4,CASSLSRGTYNEQFF,TGTGCCAGCAGCTTATCCCGGGGAACTTACAATGAGCAGTTCTTC
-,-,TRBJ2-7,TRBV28,CASSLESAYEQYF,TGTGCCAGCAGTTTAGAGAGCGCCTACGAGCAGTACTTC
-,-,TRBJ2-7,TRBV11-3,CASMDGGYEQYF,TGTGCCAGCATGGATGGGGGGTACGAGCAGTACTTC
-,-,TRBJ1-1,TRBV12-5,CASGFNDGEAFF,TGTGCTAGTGGTTTCAACGACGGTGAAGCTTTCTTT
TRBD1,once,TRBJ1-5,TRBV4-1,CASSLHRGQPQHF,TGCGCCAGCAGCCTTCACAGGGGCCAGCCCCAGCATTTT
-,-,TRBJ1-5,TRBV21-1,CASSKVAGRSNQPQHF,TGTGCCAGCAGCAAAGTTGCCGGGAGAAGCAATCAGCCCCAGCATTTT
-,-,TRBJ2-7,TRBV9,CASSPQGVEQYF,TGTGCCAGCAGCCCGCAGGGTGTCGAGCAGTACTTC
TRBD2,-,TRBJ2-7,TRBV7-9,CASSPSGTSEQYF,TGTGCCAGCAGCCCGTCCGGGACTAGCGAGCAGTACTTC
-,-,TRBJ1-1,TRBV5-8,CAREEGGDTEAFF,TGTGCCAGGGAGGAAGGGGGGGACACTGAAGCTTTCTTT
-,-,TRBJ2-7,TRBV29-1,CSVEKSQDSYYEQYF,TGCAGCGTTGAAAAATCTCAGGACAGTTACTACGAGCAGTACTTC
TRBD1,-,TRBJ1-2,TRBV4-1,CASSPDPDRDYGYTF,TGCGCCAGCAGCCCTGACCCCGACAGGGACTATGGCTACACCTTC
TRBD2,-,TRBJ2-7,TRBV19,CASSILTSGSYEQYF,TGTGCCAGTAGTATTCTGACTAGCGGGAGTTACGAGCAGTACTTC